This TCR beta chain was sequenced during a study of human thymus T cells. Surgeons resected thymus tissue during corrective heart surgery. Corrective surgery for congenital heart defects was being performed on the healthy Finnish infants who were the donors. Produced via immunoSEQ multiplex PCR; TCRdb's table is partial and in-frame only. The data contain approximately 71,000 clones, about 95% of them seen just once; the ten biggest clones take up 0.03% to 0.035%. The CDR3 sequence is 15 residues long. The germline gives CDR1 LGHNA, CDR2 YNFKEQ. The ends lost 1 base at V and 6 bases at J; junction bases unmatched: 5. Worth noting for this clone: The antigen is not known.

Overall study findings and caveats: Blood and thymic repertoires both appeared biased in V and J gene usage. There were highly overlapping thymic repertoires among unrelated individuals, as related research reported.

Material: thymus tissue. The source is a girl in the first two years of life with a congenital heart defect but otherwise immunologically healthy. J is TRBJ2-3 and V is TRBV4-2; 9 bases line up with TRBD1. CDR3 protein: CASSQVLQGADTQYF. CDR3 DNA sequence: TGTGCCAGCAGCCAAGTTTTACAGGGGGCTGATACGCAGTATTTT.